This paragraph reports one T cell receptor (beta chain). The antigen is unknown. The V end was cut by 1 base, the J end by 6 bases, with 10 bases between. Germline CDR1 MNHNS, CDR2 SASEGT. The CDR3 spans 14 residues. The data originate from a study of a mutant IDH1 vaccine in newly diagnosed glioma. Overall study: Patients got their first vaccination 4-6 weeks after radiotherapy alone, or with temozolomide cycles. Earlier treatment was radiotherapy, temozolomide, or both, with most getting both. Treated patients showed a male proportion of around 62%, a female proportion of approximately 40%, and a mean age of 40.4 years.

Profiled with immunoSEQ multiplex PCR; TCRdb holds only in-frame clones, not every one. The repertoire holds about 35,000 clones, with about 80% as singletons. Time point indicated: week 11, during vaccination. Each vaccine dose was 300 ug of mutant IDH1 20-mer peptide, with topical imiquimod. Astrocytomas found in donors were new, WHO grade 3 or 4, IDH1-mutant and ATRX-lost. This TCR was recovered from a woman aged 30 to 39 with glioma. Some clones in this sample may be carry-over from other donors' samples. The genes are TRBV6-1 and TRBJ2-1; D unresolved. The sample here was peripheral blood mononuclear cells (PBMCs), taken from a glioma patient whose treatment included an IDH1 peptide vaccine. In nucleotides, the CDR3 is TGTGCCAGCAGTGAAGTCGATGTCTCCAATGAGCAGTTCTTC. It yields the protein CASSEVDVSNEQFF.